A selection of T cell receptor beta chains follows, all from one sample in a study of shared clonotypes between healthy human individuals. Profiled with immunoSEQ multiplex PCR; TCRdb holds only in-frame clones, not every one. The repertoire includes about 990,000 clones, around 82% of them detected once, and 0.6% to 0.7% sits in the top ten. The sequenced sample was memory CD4+ T cells from PBMCs. The receptors come from a man younger than 35 in good health. Some clones in this sample may be carry-over from other donors' samples. CDR3s include the opening cysteine and the closing phenylalanine or tryptophan. D genes are given only for firm matches. Size values are once, few and many counts, or a class for expanded clones, and some rows have none.

v_call	d_call	clone_size	cdr3_length	j_call	cdr3_aa	cdr3_nt
TRBV5-1	-	few	16	TRBJ1-2	CASSTRPDVGNYGYTF	TGCGCCAGCAGCACGAGGCCCGACGTAGGGAACTATGGCTACACCTTC
TRBV2	-	-	14	TRBJ1-2	CASSEARDYYGYTF	TGTGCCAGCAGTGAAGCCCGGGACTACTATGGCTACACCTTC
TRBV9	-	-	13	TRBJ2-1	CASQQGTWDEQFF	TGTGCCAGCCAACAGGGTACGTGGGATGAGCAGTTCTTC
TRBV28	-	-	16	TRBJ1-1	CASSTLSGTLNTEAFF	TGTGCCAGCAGTACCCTATCCGGGACGCTGAACACTGAAGCTTTCTTT
TRBV19	-	-	13	TRBJ1-2	CASSIRQTYGYTF	TGTGCCAGTAGTATCCGGCAAACCTATGGCTACACCTTC
TRBV5-4	-	-	13	TRBJ2-1	CASSDRGDRAQFF	TGTGCCAGCAGTGACCGAGGGGACCGGGCGCAGTTCTTC
TRBV5-5	-	-	15	TRBJ2-1	CASSPGTFQSNEQFF	TGTGCCAGCAGCCCCGGGACTTTCCAATCCAATGAGCAGTTCTTC
TRBV10-1	-	few	15	TRBJ2-1	CASSLTPTSYNEQFF	TGCGCCAGCAGTTTGACGCCAACCTCCTACAATGAGCAGTTCTTC
TRBV5-1	TRBD2	-	15	TRBJ2-7	CATNVRSGLTYEQYF	TGCGCCACCAACGTCCGTAGCGGGCTTACCTACGAGCAGTACTTC
TRBV5-4	TRBD1	-	13	TRBJ1-2	CASSRGQMQGYTF	TGTGCCAGCAGCCGGGGACAGATGCAGGGCTACACCTTC